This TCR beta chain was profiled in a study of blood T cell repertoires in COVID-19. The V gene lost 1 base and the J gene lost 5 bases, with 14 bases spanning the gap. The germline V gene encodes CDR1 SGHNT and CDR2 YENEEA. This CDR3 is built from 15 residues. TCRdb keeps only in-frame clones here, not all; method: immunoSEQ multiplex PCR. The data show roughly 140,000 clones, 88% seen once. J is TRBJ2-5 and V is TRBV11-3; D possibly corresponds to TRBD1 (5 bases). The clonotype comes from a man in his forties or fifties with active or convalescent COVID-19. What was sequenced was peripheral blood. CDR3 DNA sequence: TGTGCCAGCAGCTTAGCAGGGCCCGGTGGGGAGACCCAGTACTTC. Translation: CASSLAGPGGETQYF.